This TCR beta chain appears in the sequencing data of a study of cytotoxic CD8 clonotypes in ibrutinib-treated CLL. For the study at large: Among responders, 24 were partial and 2 complete; after median around 68 months, approximately 15 stayed remitted and some 12 progressed. Mean per-sample yields comprised around 250,000 productive templates and tens of thousands of productive rearrangements. The study's findings and limits: Rare overall, public clonotypes shrank or held steady under therapy.

V lost 5 bases and J 4 bases, leaving 11 bases between the germline ends. The germline V gene has CDR1 MDHEN and CDR2 SYDVKM. The CDR3 loop spans 13 amino acids. The intended depth for sequencing was 1 in 200,000 to 1 in 1 million T cells. Here immunoSEQ multiplex PCR was the method, and the copy in TCRdb shows in-frame clones only, minus some. The repertoire holds some 100,000 clones, 58% seen once, with 37% in the top ten. A remark on this clone: Antigen specificity is unknown.

The specimen was PBMCs, collected after 24 months of ibrutinib treatment. The V call is TRBV28, the J call TRBJ1-1, with D unresolved. The receptor's source is a human donor with chronic lymphocytic leukemia. The CDR3 is CASSTTPLTEAFF. The CDR3 DNA reads as TGTGCCAGCAGTACCACCCCCCTCACTGAAGCTTTCTTT. The full variable domain, rest sourced from reference TRBV28 and TRBJ1-1, is DVKVTQSSRYLVKRTGEKVFLECVQDMDHENMFWYRQDPGLGLRLIYFSYDVKMKEKGDIPEGYSVSREKKERFSLILESASTNQTSMYLCASSTTPLTEAFFGQGTRLTVV.